The next 14 T cell receptor beta chains were all read from a single sample in a study of monozygotic twins with inflammatory bowel disease. TCRdb processed the 5' RACE reads again and assigns one entry to each CDR3 protein, with no DNA. The specimen's table records 400,000 to 500,000 distinct CDR3 sequences. The sequencing input was blood. The receptors derive from a human donor with ulcerative colitis or Crohn's disease, or a healthy co-twin of an affected twin (not recorded which).

The chain uses TRBV3-1 and TRBJ1-5. The CDR3 is 15 amino acids. Germline values: CDR1 LGHDT, CDR2 YNNKEL (reference sequence). CDR3 protein: CASSQGPVSNQPQHF.

The chain employs TRBV11-1 and TRBJ2-2; as DNA is missing, the TRBD2 call by TCRdb cannot be tested. Germline loops: CDR1 SGHAT, CDR2 FQDESV (reference sequence). The CDR3 extends over 18 amino acids. Here the CDR3 reads CASSDQTLTSGSTGELFF.

The rearrangement joins TRBV30 to TRBJ1-1. CDR3 size: 12 residues. The germline gives CDR1 GTSNPN, CDR2 SVGIG (reference sequence). Here the CDR3 reads CAWARGNTEAFF.

The chain recombines TRBV5-6 with TRBJ2-1. CDR1 is SGHDT and CDR2 is YYEEEE in the germline V gene. This CDR3 has 15 residues. CDR3 sequence reads: CASSLGRSPYNEQFF.

The chain joins TRBV9 to TRBJ1-4. The germline V gene encodes CDR1 SGDLS and CDR2 YYNGEE. The CDR3 contains 15 residues. CDR3: CASSVEAGRNEKLFF.

The chain couples TRBV5-4 to TRBJ2-1. CDR1 and CDR2 from the germline V gene are SGHNT and YYREEE (reference sequence). CDR3 size: 13 residues. The chain's CDR3 is CASSLGPHNEQFF. The complete variable domain, with remaining parts taken from reference TRBV5-4 and TRBJ2-1, reads ETGVTQSPTHLIKTRGQQVTLRCSSQSGHNTVSWYQQALGQGPQFIFQYYREEENGRGNFPPRFSGLQFPNYSSELNVNALELDDSALYLCASSLGPHNEQFFGPGTRLTVL.

The chain combines TRBV14 with TRBJ2-2; TCRdb selects TRBD1, and the lack of DNA leaves this call unchecked. The CDR3 sequence is 15 residues long. CDR1 is SGHDN, CDR2 FVKESK, per germline. The CDR3: CASSQVTGHTGELFF.

This sequence joins TRBV3-1 and TRBJ1-1. CDR1 and CDR2 (germline): LGHDT, YNNKEL (reference sequence). The CDR3 is 13 residues long. CDR3 in amino acids: CASSQVMNTEAFF.

V gene TRBV15 combines with J gene TRBJ2-1; the D call of TRBD2 rests on TCRdb alone, since no DNA is present to check it. This CDR3 is 13 amino acids long. Looked up from germline, CDR1 is LNHNV and CDR2 is YYDKDF (reference sequence). This CDR3 reads CATIGPVGNEQFF. Full variable domain (missing parts from reference TRBV15 and TRBJ2-1): DAMVIQNPRYQVTQFGKPVTLSCSQTLNHNVMYWYQQKSSQAPKLLFHYYDKDFNNEADTPDNFQSRRPNTSFCFLDIRSPGLGDTAMYLCATIGPVGNEQFFGPGTRLTVL.

J is TRBJ1-1 and V is TRBV18. The CDR3 runs 13 residues. Germline-derived CDR1 and CDR2 are KGHSH and LQKENI. CDR3 amino acids: CASSPQENTEAFF.

This chain connects TRBV10-2 to TRBJ2-5. This CDR3 comprises 14 residues. Germline V gene data show CDR1 as WSHSY and CDR2 as SAAADI. The CDR3: CASSDDRNQETQYF.

The rearrangement links TRBV5-1 to TRBJ2-2; the TRBD2 assignment by TCRdb is unverifiable without DNA. The CDR3 runs 16 residues. Germline CDR1 SGHRS, CDR2 YFSETQ. CDR3 protein: CASSPASGGGTGELFF.

The gene calls are TRBV7-2 and TRBJ2-6; TCRdb's D call, TRBD1, is unchecked because there is no DNA. CDR3 length: 19 amino acids. The germline V gene has CDR1 SGHTA and CDR2 FQGNSA. The CDR3 here is CASSLAVLGLSSGANVLTF.

The chain links TRBV7-9 to TRBJ2-1; TCRdb's assignment of TRBD1 cannot be checked, as there is no DNA. Germline lookup yields CDR1 SEHNR and CDR2 FQNEAQ (reference sequence). This CDR3 spans 11 amino acids. CDR3 residues: CASSSTGEQFF. The whole variable domain, filled in from reference TRBV7-9 and TRBJ2-1, reads DTGVSQNPRHKITKRGQNVTFRCDPISEHNRLYWYRQTLGQGPEFLTYFQNEAQLEKSRLLSDRFSAERPKGSFSTLEIQRTEQGDSAMYLCASSSTGEQFFGPGTRLTVL.